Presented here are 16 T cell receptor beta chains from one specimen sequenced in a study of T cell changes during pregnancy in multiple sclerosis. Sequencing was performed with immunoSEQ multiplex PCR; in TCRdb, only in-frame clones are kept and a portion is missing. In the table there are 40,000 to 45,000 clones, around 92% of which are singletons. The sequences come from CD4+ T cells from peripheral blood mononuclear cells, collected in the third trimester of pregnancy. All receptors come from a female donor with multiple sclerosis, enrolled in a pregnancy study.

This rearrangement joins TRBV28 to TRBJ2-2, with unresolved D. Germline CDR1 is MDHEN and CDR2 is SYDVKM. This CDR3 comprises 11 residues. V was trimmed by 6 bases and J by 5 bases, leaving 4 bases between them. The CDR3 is CASRETGELFF. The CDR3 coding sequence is TGTGCCAGCAGAGAGACCGGGGAGCTGTTTTTT.

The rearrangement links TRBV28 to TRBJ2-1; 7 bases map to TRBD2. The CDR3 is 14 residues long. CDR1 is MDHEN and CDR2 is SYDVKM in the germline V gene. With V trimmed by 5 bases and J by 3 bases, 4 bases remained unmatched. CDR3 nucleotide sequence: TGTGCCAGCAGTACGGCGGGAGTCTACAATGAGCAGTTCTTC. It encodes CASSTAGVYNEQFF.

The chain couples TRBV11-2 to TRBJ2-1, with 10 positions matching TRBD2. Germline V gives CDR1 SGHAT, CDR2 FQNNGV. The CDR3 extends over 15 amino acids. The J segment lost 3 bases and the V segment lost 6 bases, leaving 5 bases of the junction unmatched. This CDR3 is CASSPGLADYNEQFF. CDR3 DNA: TGTGCCAGCAGTCCAGGACTAGCGGACTACAATGAGCAGTTCTTC.

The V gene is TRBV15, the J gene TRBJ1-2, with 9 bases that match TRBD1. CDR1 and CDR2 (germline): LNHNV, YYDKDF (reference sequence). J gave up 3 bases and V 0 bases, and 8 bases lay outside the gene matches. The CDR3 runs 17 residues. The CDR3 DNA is TGTGCCACCAGCAGAGAGGGACAGGGTCGAGTGTACTATGGCTACACCTTC. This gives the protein CATSREGQGRVYYGYTF.

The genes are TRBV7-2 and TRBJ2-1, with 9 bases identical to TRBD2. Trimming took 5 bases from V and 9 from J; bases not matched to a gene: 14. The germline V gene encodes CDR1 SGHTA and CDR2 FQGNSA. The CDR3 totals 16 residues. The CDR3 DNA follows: TGTGCCAGCAGCCACCCCCCGGCGGGAGGGCGTGGTGAGCAGTTCTTC. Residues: CASSHPPAGGRGEQFF.

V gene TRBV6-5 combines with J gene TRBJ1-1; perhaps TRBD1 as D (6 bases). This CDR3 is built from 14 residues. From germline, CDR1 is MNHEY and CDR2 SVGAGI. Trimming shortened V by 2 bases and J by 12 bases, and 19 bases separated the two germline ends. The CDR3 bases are TGTGCCAGCAGTTACGCCCTCTCCGGAACAGGGTCTTTCTTT. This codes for CASSYALSGTGSFF.

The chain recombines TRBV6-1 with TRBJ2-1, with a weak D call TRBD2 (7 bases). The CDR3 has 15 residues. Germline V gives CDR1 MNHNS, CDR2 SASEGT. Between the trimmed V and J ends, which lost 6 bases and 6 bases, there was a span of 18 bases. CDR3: CASSPGASGFNEQFF. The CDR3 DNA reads TGTGCCAGCAGCCCAGGGGCTAGCGGTTTCAATGAGCAGTTCTTC.

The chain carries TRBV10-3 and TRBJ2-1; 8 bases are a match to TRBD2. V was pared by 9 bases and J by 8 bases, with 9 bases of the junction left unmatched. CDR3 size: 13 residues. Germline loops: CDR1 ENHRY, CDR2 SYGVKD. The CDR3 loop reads CAISSREGDEQFF. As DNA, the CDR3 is TGTGCCATTTCTAGCCGGGAGGGCGATGAGCAGTTCTTC.

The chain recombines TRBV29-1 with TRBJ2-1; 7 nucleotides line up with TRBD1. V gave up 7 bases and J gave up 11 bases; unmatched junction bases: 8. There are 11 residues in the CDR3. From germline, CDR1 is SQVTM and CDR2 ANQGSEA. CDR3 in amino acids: CSASPGGQQFF. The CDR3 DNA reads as TGCAGCGCCTCTCCAGGGGGACAGCAGTTCTTC.

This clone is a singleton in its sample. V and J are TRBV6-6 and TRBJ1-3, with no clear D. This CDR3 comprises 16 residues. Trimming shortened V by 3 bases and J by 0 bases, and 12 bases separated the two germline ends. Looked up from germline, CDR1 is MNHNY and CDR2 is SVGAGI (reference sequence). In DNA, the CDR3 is TGTGCCAGCAGTTATCTGGGTAGGAGCTCTGGAAACACCATATATTTT. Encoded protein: CASSYLGRSSGNTIYF.

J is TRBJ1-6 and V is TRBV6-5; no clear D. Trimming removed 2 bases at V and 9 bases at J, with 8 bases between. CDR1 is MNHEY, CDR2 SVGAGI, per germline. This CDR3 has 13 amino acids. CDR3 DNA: TGTGCCAGCAGTTACGAGGGTGGTTCACCCCTCCACTTT. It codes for CASSYEGGSPLHF.

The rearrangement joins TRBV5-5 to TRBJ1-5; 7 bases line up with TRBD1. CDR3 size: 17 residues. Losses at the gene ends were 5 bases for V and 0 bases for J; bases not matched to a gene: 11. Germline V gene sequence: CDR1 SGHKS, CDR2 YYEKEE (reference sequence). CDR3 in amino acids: CASSWGQRGISNQPQHF. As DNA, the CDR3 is TGTGCCAGCAGTTGGGGACAGAGAGGAATTAGCAATCAGCCCCAGCATTTT. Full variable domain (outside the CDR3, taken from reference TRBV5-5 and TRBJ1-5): DAGVTQSPTHLIKTRGQQVTLRCSPISGHKSVSWYQQVLGQGPQFIFQYYEKEERGRGNFPDRFSARQFPNYSSELNVNALLLGDSALYLCASSWGQRGISNQPQHFGDGTRLSIL.

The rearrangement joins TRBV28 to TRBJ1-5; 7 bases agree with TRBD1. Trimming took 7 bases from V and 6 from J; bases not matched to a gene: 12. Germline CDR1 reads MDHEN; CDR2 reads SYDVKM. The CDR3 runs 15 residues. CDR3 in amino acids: CASTPGQAGGQPQHF. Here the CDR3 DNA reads TGTGCCAGCACTCCTGGACAGGCGGGCGGTCAGCCCCAGCATTTT. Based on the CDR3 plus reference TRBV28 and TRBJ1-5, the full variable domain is DVKVTQSSRYLVKRTGEKVFLECVQDMDHENMFWYRQDPGLGLRLIYFSYDVKMKEKGDIPEGYSVSREKKERFSLILESASTNQTSMYLCASTPGQAGGQPQHFGDGTRLSIL.

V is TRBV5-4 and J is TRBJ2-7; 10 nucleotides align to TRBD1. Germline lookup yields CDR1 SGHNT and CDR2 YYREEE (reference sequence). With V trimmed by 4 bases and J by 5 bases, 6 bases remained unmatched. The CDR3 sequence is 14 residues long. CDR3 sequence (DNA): TGTGCCAGCAGCCCCACGGGACAGGGGAACGAGCAGTACTTC. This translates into CASSPTGQGNEQYF.

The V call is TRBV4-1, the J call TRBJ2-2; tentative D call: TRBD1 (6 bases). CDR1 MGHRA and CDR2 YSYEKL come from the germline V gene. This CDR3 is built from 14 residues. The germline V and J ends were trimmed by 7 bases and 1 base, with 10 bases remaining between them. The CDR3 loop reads CASTVDRNTGELFF. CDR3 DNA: TGCGCCAGCACCGTGGACAGGAACACCGGGGAGCTGTTTTTT.

The CDR3 here is CASSRRTSGRYEQYF. The CDR3 nucleotides are TGTGCCAGCAGCAGACGGACTAGCGGGAGGTACGAGCAGTACTTC. The chain recombines TRBV5-6 with TRBJ2-7; the match to TRBD2 covers 14 bases. This CDR3 has 15 amino acids. V lost 4 bases and J lost 4; bases outside the gene matches: 4. CDR1 SGHDT and CDR2 YYEEEE come from the germline V gene.